This entry features one TCR beta chain sequence. The data derive from a study of blood T cells in healthy people across ages. PCR was performed a second time for roughly 6 to 12 cycles using a sample-barcoded 5' primer and a J-beta primer mix. From the 5' RACE reads, TCRdb called clonotypes with MiXCR, one entry per CDR3 protein. This sample has about 510,000 distinct CDR3 sequences, with roughly a quarter found just once. CDR1 is DFQATT and CDR2 is SNEGSKA in the germline V gene (reference sequence). The ends were cut back, 2 bases at V and 6 bases at J, with 14 bases in the middle. This CDR3 is 14 amino acids long. Another study also made use of these data, one on T cells of mothers and their children.

This sequence was found in a boy between 2 and 10 years old in good health. V and J are TRBV20-1 and TRBJ2-1; no reliable D call. The specimen was blood. The CDR3 DNA follows: TGCAGTGCTAGAAACTGGTTTGAAGGCAATGAGCAGTTCTTC. Protein: CSARNWFEGNEQFF.